This T cell receptor (beta chain) stems from a study of blood T cells in healthy people across ages. This clonotype was detected a few times. Its antigen is undetermined. This CDR3 spans 15 amino acids. Germline V gene data show CDR1 as MGHRA and CDR2 as YSYEKL. The V end lost 1 base, the J end lost 2 bases, and 10 bases lay between the germline ends. Combining a sample-barcoded 5' primer with a J-beta primer mix, a second PCR ran for roughly 7 to 12 cycles. Tags on each cDNA molecule came from a template-switch adaptor with 12 random nucleotides. TCRdb recomputed calls from the 5' RACE reads with MiXCR, one row per CDR3 protein. The sample consists of around 1.5 million distinct CDR3 sequences, around 39% of them appearing once. The study, taken as a whole, reports: Comparison with aged donors showed that long-lived donors had more naive CD4+ cells and higher diversity.

What was sequenced was blood. The TCR sequence derives from a woman between 18 and 29 years old in good health. V usage is TRBV4-1 and J usage is TRBJ2-3, with D unresolved. The CDR3 DNA reads TGCGCCAGCAGCCAAGTGGAGCCGATCACAGATACGCAGTATTTT. Its translation: CASSQVEPITDTQYF.